Included here is one TCR beta chain sequence, with context. Assay used: immunoSEQ multiplex PCR; TCRdb lists only in-frame clones, some missing. The sample consists of some 60,000 clones, about nine tenths of them appearing once. The CDR3 runs 18 residues. Trimming removed 4 bases from V and 6 bases from J; junction bases left unmatched: 14. CDR1 MNHNS and CDR2 SASEGT come from the germline V gene. This sample was included in a study of T cell changes during pregnancy in multiple sclerosis. The receptor comes from a female donor in good health, enrolled as a control in a pregnancy study. This chain joins TRBV6-1 and TRBJ2-3, with 12 bases that match TRBD2. Here the sequenced sample was peripheral blood, taken in the first trimester of pregnancy. In DNA, the CDR3 is TGTGCCAGCAGTGGATACCGGACTAGCGGGACCCAGCAGGATACGCAGTATTTT. Residues: CASSGYRTSGTQQDTQYF.